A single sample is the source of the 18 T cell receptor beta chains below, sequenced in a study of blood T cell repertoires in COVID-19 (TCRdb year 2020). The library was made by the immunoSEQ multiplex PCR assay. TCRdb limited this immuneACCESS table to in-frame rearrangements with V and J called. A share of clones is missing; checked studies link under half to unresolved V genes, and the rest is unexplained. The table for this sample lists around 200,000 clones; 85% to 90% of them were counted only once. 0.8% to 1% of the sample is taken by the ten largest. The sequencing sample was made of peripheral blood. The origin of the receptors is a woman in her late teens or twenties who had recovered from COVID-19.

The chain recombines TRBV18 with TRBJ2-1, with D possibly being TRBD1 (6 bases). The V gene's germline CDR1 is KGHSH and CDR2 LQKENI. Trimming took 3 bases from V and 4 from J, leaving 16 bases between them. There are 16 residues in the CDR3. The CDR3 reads CASSPEAGGFYNEQFF. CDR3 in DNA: TGTGCCAGCTCACCGGAGGCTGGGGGCTTTTACAATGAGCAGTTCTTC.

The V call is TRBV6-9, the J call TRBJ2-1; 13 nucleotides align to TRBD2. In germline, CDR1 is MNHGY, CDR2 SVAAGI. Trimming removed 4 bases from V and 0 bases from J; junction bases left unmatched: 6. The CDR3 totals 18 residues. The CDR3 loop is CASSWGTSGMSSYNEQFF. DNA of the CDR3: TGTGCCAGCAGTTGGGGGACTAGCGGGATGAGCTCCTACAATGAGCAGTTCTTC.

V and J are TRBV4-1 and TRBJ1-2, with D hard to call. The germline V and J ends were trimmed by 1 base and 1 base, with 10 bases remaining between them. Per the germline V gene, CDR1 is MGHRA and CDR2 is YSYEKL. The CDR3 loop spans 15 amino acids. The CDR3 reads CASSQVPGLNYGYTF. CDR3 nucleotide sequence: TGCGCCAGCAGCCAAGTCCCTGGCCTTAACTATGGCTACACCTTC.

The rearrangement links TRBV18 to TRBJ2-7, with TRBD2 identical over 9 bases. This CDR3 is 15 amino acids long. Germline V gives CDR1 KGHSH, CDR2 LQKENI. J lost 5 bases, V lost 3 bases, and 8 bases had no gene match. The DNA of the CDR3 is TGTGCCAGCTCACCCACGGGCGGGGGGGCAAACGAGCAGTACTTC. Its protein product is CASSPTGGGANEQYF.

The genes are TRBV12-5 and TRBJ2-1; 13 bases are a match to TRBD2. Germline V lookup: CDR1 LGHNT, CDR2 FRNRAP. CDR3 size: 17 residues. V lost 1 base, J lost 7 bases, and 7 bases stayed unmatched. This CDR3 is CASGLGSLAGGRNEQFF. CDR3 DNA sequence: TGTGCTAGTGGTTTGGGATCACTAGCGGGGGGGCGGAATGAGCAGTTCTTC.

CDR3 loop: CASSTAEGRYAGYTF. In nucleotides, the CDR3 is TGTGCCAGTAGTACAGCCGAGGGGAGGTACGCTGGCTACACCTTC. The chain combines TRBV19 with TRBJ1-2; D is perhaps TRBD1 (5 bases). V was trimmed by 4 bases and J by 7 bases, leaving 19 bases between them. The CDR3 runs 15 residues. The germline V gene encodes CDR1 LNHDA and CDR2 SQIVND (reference sequence).

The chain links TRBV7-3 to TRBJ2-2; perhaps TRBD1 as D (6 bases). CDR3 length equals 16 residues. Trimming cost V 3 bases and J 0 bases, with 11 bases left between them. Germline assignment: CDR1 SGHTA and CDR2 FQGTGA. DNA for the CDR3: TGTGCCAGCAGCTTGAACCGGGACACGAACACCGGGGAGCTGTTTTTT. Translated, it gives CASSLNRDTNTGELFF.

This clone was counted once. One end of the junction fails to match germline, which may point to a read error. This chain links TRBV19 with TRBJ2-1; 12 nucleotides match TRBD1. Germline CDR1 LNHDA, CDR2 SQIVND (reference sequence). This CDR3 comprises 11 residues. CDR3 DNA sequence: TGTGCCAGTAGTATTGGGGACAGGGGGCTCTTC. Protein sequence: CASSIGDRGLF.

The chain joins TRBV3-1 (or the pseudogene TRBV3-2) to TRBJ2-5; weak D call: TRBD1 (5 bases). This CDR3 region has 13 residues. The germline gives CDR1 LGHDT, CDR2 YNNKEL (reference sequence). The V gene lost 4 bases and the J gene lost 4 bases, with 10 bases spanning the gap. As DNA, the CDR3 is TGTGCCAGCAGCCCAACAAGGGGAGAGACCCAGTACTTC. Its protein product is CASSPTRGETQYF.

CDR3 bases: TGTGCCAGCAGTTATGAGCGGAAATACTCCTACAATGAGCAGTTCTTC. Protein: CASSYERKYSYNEQFF. The gene calls are TRBV6-2 or TRBV6-3 and TRBJ2-1; tentatively, D is TRBD2 (5 bases). Germline values: CDR1 MNHEY, CDR2 SVGEGT. The CDR3 length is 16 residues. With 3 bases removed from V and 0 bases from J, the gap between germline ends came to 12 bases.

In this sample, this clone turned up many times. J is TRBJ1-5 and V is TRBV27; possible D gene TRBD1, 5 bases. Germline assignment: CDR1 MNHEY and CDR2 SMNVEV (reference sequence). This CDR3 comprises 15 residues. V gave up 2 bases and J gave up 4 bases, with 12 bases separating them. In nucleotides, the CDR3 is TGTGCCAGCAGTTTAGGAGGGGAGGTGAATCAGCCCCAGCATTTT. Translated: CASSLGGEVNQPQHF.

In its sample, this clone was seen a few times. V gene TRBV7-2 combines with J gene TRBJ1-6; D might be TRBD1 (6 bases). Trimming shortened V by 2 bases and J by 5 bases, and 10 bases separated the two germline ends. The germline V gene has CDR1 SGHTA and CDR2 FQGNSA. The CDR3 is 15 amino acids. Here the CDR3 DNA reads TGTGCCAGCAGCTTACAAGCAGGGGATAATTCACCCCTCCACTTT. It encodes CASSLQAGDNSPLHF.

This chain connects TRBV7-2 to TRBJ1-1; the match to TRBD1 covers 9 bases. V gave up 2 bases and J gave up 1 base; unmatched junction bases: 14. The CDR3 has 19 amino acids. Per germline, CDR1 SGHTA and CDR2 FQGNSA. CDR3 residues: CASSLPPDRGFWRNTEAFF. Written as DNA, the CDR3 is TGTGCCAGCAGCTTACCCCCGGACAGGGGATTTTGGAGGAACACTGAAGCTTTCTTT.

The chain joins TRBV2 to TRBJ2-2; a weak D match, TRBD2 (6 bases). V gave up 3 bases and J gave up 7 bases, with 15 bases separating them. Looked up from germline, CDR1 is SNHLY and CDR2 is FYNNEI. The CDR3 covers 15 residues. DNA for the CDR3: TGTGCCAGCAGTGAGGTGCCCGCGGGGCTCGGGGAGCTGTTTTTT. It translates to CASSEVPAGLGELFF.

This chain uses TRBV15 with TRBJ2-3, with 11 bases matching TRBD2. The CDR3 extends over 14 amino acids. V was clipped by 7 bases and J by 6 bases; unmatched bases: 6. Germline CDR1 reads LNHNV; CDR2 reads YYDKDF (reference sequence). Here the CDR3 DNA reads TGTGCCACCACCGTAGCGGGAGGGCTCGATACGCAGTATTTT. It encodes CATTVAGGLDTQYF.

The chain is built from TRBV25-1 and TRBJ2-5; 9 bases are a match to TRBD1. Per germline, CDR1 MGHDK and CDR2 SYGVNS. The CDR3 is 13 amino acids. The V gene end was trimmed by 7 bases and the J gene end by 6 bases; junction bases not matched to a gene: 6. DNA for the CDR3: TGTGCCAGCACCGGGACAGGGAAACAGACCCAGTACTTC. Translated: CASTGTGKQTQYF.

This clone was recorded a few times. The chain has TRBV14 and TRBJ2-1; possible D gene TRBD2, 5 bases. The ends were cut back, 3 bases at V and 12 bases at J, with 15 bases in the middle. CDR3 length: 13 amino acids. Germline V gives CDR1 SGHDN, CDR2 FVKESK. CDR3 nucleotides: TGTGCCAGCAGCCAGGCCAGACTATGGTGGCAGTTCTTC. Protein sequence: CASSQARLWWQFF.

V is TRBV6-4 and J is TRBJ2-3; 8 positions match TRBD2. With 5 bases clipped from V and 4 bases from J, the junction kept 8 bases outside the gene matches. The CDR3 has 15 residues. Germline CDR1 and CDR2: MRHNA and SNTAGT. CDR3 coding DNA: TGTGCCAGCAGTCCGGCGGGAGGAAGGGCAGATACGCAGTATTTT. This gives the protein CASSPAGGRADTQYF.